This entry concerns a single TCR beta chain. What it binds is not known. V lost 5 bases and J lost 8, with 13 bases in between. CDR1 SGHRS and CDR2 YFSETQ come from the germline V gene. This CDR3 is 13 amino acids long. With survey level as its setting, the immunoSEQ assay was v3.0. Only in-frame clones appear in the TCRdb table, and some are missing; sequencing was by immunoSEQ multiplex PCR. The sample has some 25,000 clones, over 75% seen once; the top ten hold more than 5.5%. The sample belongs to a study of long-term antiretroviral therapy in people with HIV. General study findings and limits: The study collected blood between about 2003 and 2017, possibly under older ART regimens. Absence of data on ART adherence, viral resistance or therapy changes was noted.

The TCR sequence derives from a woman in her twenties or thirties with HIV. The chain uses TRBV5-1 and TRBJ1-4; D ambiguous. Sequenced material: unsorted PBMCs, taken 1.1 years before starting antiretroviral therapy. For the CDR3, the DNA is TGCGCCAGCAGTGTGTCTCCACAGGAAAAACTGTTTTTT. It translates to CASSVSPQEKLFF.